What follows is one T cell receptor (beta chain) and its context. Its antigen remains unidentified. The CDR3 is 15 residues long. J gave up 7 bases and V 4 bases, and 5 bases lay outside the gene matches. The germline CDR1 and CDR2 sequences are SGHRS and YFSETQ. The data belong to a study of persistence of HIV-infected CD4 T cells. Whole-study findings and limits: The rare CMV-responding cells with HIV-1 proviruses were not separately TCR-sequenced. TCRbeta richness was lower in CMV- and Gag-responding cells than in anti-CD3/anti-CD28-responding cells.

This was the immunoSEQ version 4 assay in survey mode. Profiled with immunoSEQ multiplex PCR; TCRdb holds only in-frame clones, not every one. The sample has around 13,000 clones; 65% to 75% are singletons. Lysates of CMV-infected fibroblasts at about 10 ug/mL stimulated these cells. Sorting of responding CD4+ T cells relied on upregulated CD40 ligand together with CD69. Stimulated PBMCs had first been depleted of CD8+ T cells. The V and J genes are TRBV5-1 and TRBJ1-4; the match to TRBD1 covers 12 bases. The sequences come from CD4+ T cells sorted from PBMCs after 18-hour stimulation, collected from a patient who received antiretroviral therapy. The TCR was taken from an adult man with HIV who was CMV-seropositive. The CDR3 DNA reads as TGCGCCAGCAGCGAGGGACAGGGGGCTGGTGAAAAACTGTTTTTT. Translating it yields CASSEGQGAGEKLFF.